These T cell receptor beta chains were read from a single sample in a study of early T cells in non-severe SARS-CoV-2 infection. TCRdb fed the 5' RACE reads into MiXCR, producing one record per CDR3 protein. The data contain around 57,000 distinct CDR3 sequences, under 7.5% of them singletons. Source material: whole blood. Receptors were obtained from an adult who was a healthcare worker with PCR-confirmed SARS-CoV-2 infection or an uninfected control (not recorded which). CDR3s leave out the opening cysteine and the closing phenylalanine or tryptophan.

v_call cdr3_aa
TRBV4-2 ASSQSDSNTEAF
TRBV20-1 SARAVPGDYEQY
TRBV7-2 ASSFGGPSYEQY
TRBV30 AWSVKGSTEAF
TRBV6-5 ASSNRGLGTGELF
TRBV12-3/TRBV12-4 ASSLQGGGSEAF
TRBV12-3/TRBV12-4 ASSPRGTNTGELF
TRBV9 ASSAATENTGELF
TRBV14 ASSLLAGQETQY
TRBV12-3/TRBV12-4 ASSFRSGGHQETQY
TRBV7-9 ASSYSGANVLT
TRBV12-3/TRBV12-4 ASSQGQNTEAF
TRBV20-1 SAFRGLGTWDETQY
TRBV20-1 SAVYPGDYGYT
TRBV2 ASSGRGQRTDTQY
TRBV2 AGGTGRVSEQY
TRBV3-1 ASSQGGISPLH
TRBV14 ASSFGSPGEQY
TRBV6-5 ASSYSSGRNTEAF
TRBV6-4 ASSDSRGNQPQH
TRBV6-5 ASRPGWGRTEAF
TRBV4-3 ASSFLSYEQY
TRBV7-2 ASGGGRGTQY
TRBV6-2/TRBV6-3 ASSYSSRADTQY
TRBV11-3 ASNRGGGRSTEAF
TRBV2 ASSRAGARSGANVLT
TRBV7-9 ASSPLTDGLVNEQF
TRBV2 ASSEGEIGDLNVQTQY
TRBV5-4 ASSLNQRGRDEQY
TRBV6-5 ASSYTVDTSGEQY
TRBV6-5 ASSKRGQVHEQY
TRBV4-3 ASSQVGGFPGAEAF
TRBV27 ASSLVGLSETQY
TRBV29-1 SVAYTPRDPDGYT
TRBV20-1 SAKQGNQPQH
TRBV6-2/TRBV6-3 ASRGTGHYYEQY
TRBV7-9 ASSLGGYNSPLH